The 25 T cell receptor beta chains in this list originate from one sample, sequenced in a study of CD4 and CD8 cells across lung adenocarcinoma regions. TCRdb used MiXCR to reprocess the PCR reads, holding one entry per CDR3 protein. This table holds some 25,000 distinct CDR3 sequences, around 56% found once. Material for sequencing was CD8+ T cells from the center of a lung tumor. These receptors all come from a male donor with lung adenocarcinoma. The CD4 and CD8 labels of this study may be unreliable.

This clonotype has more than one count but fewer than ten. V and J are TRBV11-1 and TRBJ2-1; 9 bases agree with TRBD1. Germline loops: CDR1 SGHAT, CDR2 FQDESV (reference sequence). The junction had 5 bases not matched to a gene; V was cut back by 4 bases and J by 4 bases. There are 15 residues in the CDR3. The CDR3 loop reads CASSSRDREYNEQFF. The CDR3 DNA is TGTGCCAGCAGCTCCCGGGACAGGGAATACAATGAGCAGTTCTTC.

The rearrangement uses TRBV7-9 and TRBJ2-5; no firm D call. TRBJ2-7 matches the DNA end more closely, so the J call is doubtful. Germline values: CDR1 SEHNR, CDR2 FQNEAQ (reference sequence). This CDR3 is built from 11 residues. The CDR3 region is CASSNAYEQYF. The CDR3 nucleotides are TGTGCCAGCAGCAACGCCTACGAGCAGTACTTC.

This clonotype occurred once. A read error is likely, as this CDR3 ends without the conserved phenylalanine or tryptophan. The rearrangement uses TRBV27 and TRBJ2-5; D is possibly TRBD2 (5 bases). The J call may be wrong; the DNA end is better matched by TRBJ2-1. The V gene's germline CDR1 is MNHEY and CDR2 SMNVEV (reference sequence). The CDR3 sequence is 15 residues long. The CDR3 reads CASARELPTHNEQFL. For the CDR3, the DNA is TGTGCCAGCGCAAGGGAGCTCCCCACACACAATGAGCAGTTCTTA.

The DNA for the CDR3 is TGTGCCAGCAGTTCGAGGGGGCCCTACGAGCAGTACTTC. Translating it yields CASSSRGPYEQYF. This chain links TRBV6-5 with TRBJ2-5; the match to TRBD1 covers 7 bases. The DNA end is a closer match to TRBJ2-7, so the J assignment may be wrong. The CDR3 sequence is 13 residues long. Germline lookup yields CDR1 MNHEY and CDR2 SVGAGI.

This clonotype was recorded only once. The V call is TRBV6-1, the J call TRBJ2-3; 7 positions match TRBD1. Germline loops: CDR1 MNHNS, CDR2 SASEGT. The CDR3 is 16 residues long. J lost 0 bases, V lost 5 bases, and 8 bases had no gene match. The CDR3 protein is CASSKDRQTSTDTQYF. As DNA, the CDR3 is TGTGCCAGCAGTAAGGACAGGCAGACTAGCACAGATACGCAGTATTTT.

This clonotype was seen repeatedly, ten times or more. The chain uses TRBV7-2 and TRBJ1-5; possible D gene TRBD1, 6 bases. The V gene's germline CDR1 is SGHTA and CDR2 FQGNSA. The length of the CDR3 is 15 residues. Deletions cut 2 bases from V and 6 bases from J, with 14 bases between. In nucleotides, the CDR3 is TGTGCCAGCAGCTTATATGCGGGCAGGGGTCAGCCCCAGCATTTT. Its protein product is CASSLYAGRGQPQHF.

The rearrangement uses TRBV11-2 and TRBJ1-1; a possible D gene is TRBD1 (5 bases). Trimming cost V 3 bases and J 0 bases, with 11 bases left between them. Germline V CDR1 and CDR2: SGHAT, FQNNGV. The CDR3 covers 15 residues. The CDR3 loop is CASSFSPGVNTEAFF. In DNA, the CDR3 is TGTGCCAGCAGCTTTAGTCCGGGGGTGAACACTGAAGCTTTCTTT. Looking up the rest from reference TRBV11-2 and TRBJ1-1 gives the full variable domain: EAGVAQSPRYKIIEKRQSVAFWCNPISGHATLYWYQQILGQGPKLLIQFQNNGVVDDSQLPKDRFSAERLKGVDSTLKIQPAKLEDSAVYLCASSFSPGVNTEAFFGQGTRLTVV.

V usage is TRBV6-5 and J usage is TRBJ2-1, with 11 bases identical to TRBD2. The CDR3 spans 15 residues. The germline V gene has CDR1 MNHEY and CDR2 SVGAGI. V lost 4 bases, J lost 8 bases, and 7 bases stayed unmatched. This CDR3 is CASSFSGGARDEQFF. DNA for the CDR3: TGTGCCAGCAGTTTTAGCGGGGGGGCCCGCGATGAGCAGTTCTTC.

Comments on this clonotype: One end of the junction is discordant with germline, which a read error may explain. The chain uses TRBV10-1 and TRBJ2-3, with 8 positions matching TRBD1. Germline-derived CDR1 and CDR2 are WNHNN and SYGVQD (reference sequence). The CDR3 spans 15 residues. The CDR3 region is CARGDCQGAQDTQYF. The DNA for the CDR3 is TGCGCCAGGGGTGACTGTCAGGGGGCCCAAGATACGCAGTACTTT.

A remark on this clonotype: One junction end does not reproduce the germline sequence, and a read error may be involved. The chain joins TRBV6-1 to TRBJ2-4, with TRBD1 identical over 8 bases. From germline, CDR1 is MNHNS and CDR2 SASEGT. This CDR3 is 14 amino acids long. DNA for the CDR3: TGCGGCAGCAGGGGGCTGGGAGCCAAAAACATGCAGTACTTC. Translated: CGSRGLGAKNMQYF.

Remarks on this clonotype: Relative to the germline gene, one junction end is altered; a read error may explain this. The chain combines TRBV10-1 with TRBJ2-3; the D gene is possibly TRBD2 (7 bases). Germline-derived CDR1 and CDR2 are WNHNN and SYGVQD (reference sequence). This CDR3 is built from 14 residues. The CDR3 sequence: CAGSGGGGEETQYF. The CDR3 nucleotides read TGCGCGGGGAGTGGGGGCGGGGGCGAAGAGACCCAGTATTTC.

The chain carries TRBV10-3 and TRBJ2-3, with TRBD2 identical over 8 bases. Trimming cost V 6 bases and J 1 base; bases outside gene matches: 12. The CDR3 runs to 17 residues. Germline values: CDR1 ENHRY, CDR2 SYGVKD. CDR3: CAISYNPSGLGTDTQYF. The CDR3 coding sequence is TGTGCCATCAGCTATAATCCTAGCGGGTTGGGCACAGATACGCAGTATTTT.

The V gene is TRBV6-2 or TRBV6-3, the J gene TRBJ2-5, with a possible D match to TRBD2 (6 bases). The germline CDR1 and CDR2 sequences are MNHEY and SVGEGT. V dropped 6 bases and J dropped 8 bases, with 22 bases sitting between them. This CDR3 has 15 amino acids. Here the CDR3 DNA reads TGTGCCAGCAGCACTACTAGCCCGGACAAAAACACCCAGTACTTC. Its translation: CASSTTSPDKNTQYF.

The CDR3 DNA is TGTGCCAGCAGCCCTTCTGGGGACACCGGGGAGCTGTTTTTT. Translation: CASSPSGDTGELFF. The chain links TRBV3-1 to TRBJ2-2; D gene unclear. This CDR3 comprises 14 residues. Trimming shortened V by 4 bases and J by 3 bases, and 9 bases separated the two germline ends. CDR1 LGHDT and CDR2 YNNKEL come from the germline V gene (reference sequence).

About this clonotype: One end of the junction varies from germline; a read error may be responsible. The CDR3 DNA reads as TGTGCCAGCAGTGATTTGGGGAGCGGGGACGAAGATACGCAGTATTTC. Its translation: CASSDLGSGDEDTQYF. The rearrangement links TRBV6-1 to TRBJ2-3; 7 nucleotides line up with TRBD2. This CDR3 spans 16 amino acids. CDR1 and CDR2 from the germline V gene are MNHNS and SASEGT.

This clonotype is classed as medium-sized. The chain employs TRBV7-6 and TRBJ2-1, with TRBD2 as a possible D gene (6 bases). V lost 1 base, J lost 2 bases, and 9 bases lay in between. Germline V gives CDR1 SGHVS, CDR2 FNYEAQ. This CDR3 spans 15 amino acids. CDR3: CASSLGGVTYNEQFF. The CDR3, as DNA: TGTGCCAGCAGCTTAGGGGGGGTAACCTACAATGAGCAGTTCTTC.

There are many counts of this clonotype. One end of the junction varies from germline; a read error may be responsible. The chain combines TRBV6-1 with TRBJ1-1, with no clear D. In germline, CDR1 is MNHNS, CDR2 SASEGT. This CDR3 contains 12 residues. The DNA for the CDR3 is TGTGCCAGCAGTCAAGCGAACACTGAAGCTTTCTTT. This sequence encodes CASSQANTEAFF.

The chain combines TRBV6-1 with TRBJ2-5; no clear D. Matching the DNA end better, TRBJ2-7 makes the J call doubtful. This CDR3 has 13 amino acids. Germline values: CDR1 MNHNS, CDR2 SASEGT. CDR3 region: CASSSFRTSEQYF. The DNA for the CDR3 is TGTGCCAGCAGCTCCTTCAGGACGTCCGAGCAGTACTTC.

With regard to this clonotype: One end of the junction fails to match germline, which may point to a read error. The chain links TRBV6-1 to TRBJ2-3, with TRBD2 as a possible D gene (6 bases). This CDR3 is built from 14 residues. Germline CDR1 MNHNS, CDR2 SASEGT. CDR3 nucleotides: TGTGCCAGCACGGGGCCGGGAGCCCCAAACACGCAGTATTTC. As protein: CASTGPGAPNTQYF.

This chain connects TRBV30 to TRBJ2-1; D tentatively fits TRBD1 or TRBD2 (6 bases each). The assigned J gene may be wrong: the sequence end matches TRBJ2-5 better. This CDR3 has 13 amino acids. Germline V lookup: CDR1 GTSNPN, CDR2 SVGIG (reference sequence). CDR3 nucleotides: TGTGCCTGGAGTGAAACAGGGAGGCAGACCCAGTACTTC. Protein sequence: CAWSETGRQTQYF.

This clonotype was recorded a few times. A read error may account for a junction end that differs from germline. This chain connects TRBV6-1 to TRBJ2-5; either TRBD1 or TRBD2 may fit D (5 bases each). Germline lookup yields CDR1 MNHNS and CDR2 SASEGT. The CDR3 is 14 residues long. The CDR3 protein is CAGRGARGQETQYF. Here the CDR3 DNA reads TGTGCGGGCAGAGGGGCGCGAGGGCAAGAGACGCAGTACTTC.

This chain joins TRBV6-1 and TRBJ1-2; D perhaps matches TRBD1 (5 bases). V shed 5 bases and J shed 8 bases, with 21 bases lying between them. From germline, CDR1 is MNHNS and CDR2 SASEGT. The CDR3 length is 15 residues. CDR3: CASSQRPDGGEGYTF. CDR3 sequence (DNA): TGTGCCAGCAGTCAACGTCCCGACGGGGGGGAGGGCTACACCTTC.

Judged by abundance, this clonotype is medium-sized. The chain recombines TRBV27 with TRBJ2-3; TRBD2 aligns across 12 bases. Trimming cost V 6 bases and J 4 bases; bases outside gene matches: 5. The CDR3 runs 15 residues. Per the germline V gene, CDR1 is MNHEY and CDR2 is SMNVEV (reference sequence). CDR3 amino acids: CASRTSGSRADTQYF. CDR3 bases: TGTGCCAGCAGGACTAGCGGGAGTCGCGCAGATACGCAGTATTTT.

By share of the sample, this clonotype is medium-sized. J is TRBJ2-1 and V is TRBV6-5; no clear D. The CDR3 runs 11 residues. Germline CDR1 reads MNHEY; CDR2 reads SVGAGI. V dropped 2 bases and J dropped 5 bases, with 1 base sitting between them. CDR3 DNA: TGTGCCAGCAGTTACCACAATGAGCAGTTCTTC. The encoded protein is CASSYHNEQFF.

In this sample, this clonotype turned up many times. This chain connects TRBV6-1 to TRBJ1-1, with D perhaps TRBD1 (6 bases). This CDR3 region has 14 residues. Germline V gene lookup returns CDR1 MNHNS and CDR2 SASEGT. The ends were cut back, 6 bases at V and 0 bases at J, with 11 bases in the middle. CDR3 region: CASRRQGMNTEAFF. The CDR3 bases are TGTGCCAGCAGACGGCAGGGGATGAACACTGAAGCTTTCTTT.